These 27 T cell receptor beta chains originate from one sample sequenced in a study of blood T cell repertoires in COVID-19. Produced via immunoSEQ multiplex PCR; TCRdb's table is partial and in-frame only. The sample lists roughly 120,000 clones; over 75% were seen once. Sequencing was performed on peripheral blood. The receptors here all came from a woman between 50 and 59 years old with acute or convalescent COVID-19.

The chain has TRBV24-1 and TRBJ1-5; TRBD1 matches at 7 bases. The junction had 6 bases not matched to a gene; V was cut back by 4 bases and J by 7 bases. This CDR3 has 14 residues. Germline loops: CDR1 KGHDR, CDR2 SFDVKD. The CDR3, as DNA: TGTGCCACCAGTGACCCCACAGGGGACCAGCCCCAGCATTTT. Its translation is CATSDPTGDQPQHF.

J is TRBJ2-3 and V is TRBV14; possible D gene TRBD2, 6 bases. The V end lost 5 bases, the J end lost 2 bases, and 17 bases lay between the germline ends. The CDR3 has 16 residues. The V gene's germline CDR1 is SGHDN and CDR2 FVKESK. The CDR3 sequence: CASSSRRGSYTDTQYF. The CDR3 DNA reads TGTGCCAGCAGCTCACGACGGGGGTCTTACACAGATACGCAGTATTTT.

V and J are TRBV5-1 and TRBJ1-2; a weak D match, TRBD1 (5 bases). CDR1 and CDR2 from the germline V gene are SGHRS and YFSETQ. The CDR3 has 15 amino acids. V was trimmed by 4 bases and J by 1 base, leaving 14 bases between them. The CDR3 loop is CASSPDRGLNYGYTF. The DNA for the CDR3 is TGCGCCAGCAGCCCAGACAGAGGCCTTAACTATGGCTACACCTTC. Looking up the rest from reference TRBV5-1 and TRBJ1-2 gives the full variable domain: KAGVTQTPRYLIKTRGQQVTLSCSPISGHRSVSWYQQTPGQGLQFLFEYFSETQRNKGNFPGRFSGRQFSNSRSEMNVSTLELGDSALYLCASSPDRGLNYGYTFGSGTRLTVV.

CDR3 region: CASSQASAGGETQYF. The CDR3 DNA follows: TGTGCCAGCAGCCAAGCTAGCGCTGGGGGGGAGACCCAGTACTTC. This chain uses TRBV3-1 (or the pseudogene TRBV3-2) with TRBJ2-5, with D possibly TRBD2 on 6 matching bases. The V and J ends lost 1 base and 5 bases respectively, with 14 bases between them. The CDR3 runs to 15 residues. The germline V gene has CDR1 LGHDT and CDR2 YNNKEL (reference sequence).

This chain connects TRBV2 to TRBJ1-6; D remains unclear. The CDR3 length is 15 residues. Looked up from germline, CDR1 is SNHLY and CDR2 is FYNNEI. Trimming shortened V by 8 bases and J by 7 bases, and 18 bases separated the two germline ends. The CDR3 protein is CASSSGPRANSPLHF. CDR3 bases: TGTGCCAGCTCTAGCGGACCGCGCGCGAATTCACCCCTCCACTTT. Combining the CDR3 with reference TRBV2 and TRBJ1-6 gives the whole variable domain EPEVTQTPSHQVTQMGQEVILRCVPISNHLYFYWYRQILGQKVEFLVSFYNNEISEKSEIFDDQFSVERPDGSNFTLKIRSTKLEDSAMYFCASSSGPRANSPLHFGNGTRLTVT.

This clone appeared a single time. The rearrangement uses TRBV5-1 and TRBJ1-1, with 8 bases lining up with TRBD1. This CDR3 has 15 amino acids. The germline V gene has CDR1 SGHRS and CDR2 YFSETQ. Trimming cost V 2 bases and J 3 bases; bases outside gene matches: 6. For the CDR3, the DNA is TGCGCCAGCAGCTTCTCAGGGGGCAAACACACTGAAGCTTTCTTT. Its translation is CASSFSGGKHTEAFF. Full variable domain (missing parts from reference TRBV5-1 and TRBJ1-1): KAGVTQTPRYLIKTRGQQVTLSCSPISGHRSVSWYQQTPGQGLQFLFEYFSETQRNKGNFPGRFSGRQFSNSRSEMNVSTLELGDSALYLCASSFSGGKHTEAFFGQGTRLTVV.

J is TRBJ1-6 and V is TRBV4-1; tentative D call: TRBD1 (5 bases). The CDR3 runs to 16 residues. Deletions cut 0 bases from V and 10 bases from J, with 16 bases between. The germline CDR1 and CDR2 sequences are MGHRA and YSYEKL. The CDR3 DNA is TGCGCCAGCAGCCAAGATCGCCCTTCGTCAGGGTCACCCCTCCACTTT. It codes for CASSQDRPSSGSPLHF.

The V and J genes are TRBV24-1 and TRBJ1-4; perhaps TRBD1 as D (5 bases). The germline V gene encodes CDR1 KGHDR and CDR2 SFDVKD. The CDR3 totals 15 residues. V lost 2 bases to trimming and J lost 8 bases, with 14 bases between them. The CDR3 region has the DNA TGTGCCACCAGTGATTCCCGGCTCTCAGGGGAAAAACTGTTTTTT. Translation gives CATSDSRLSGEKLFF.

The chain employs TRBV5-1 and TRBJ1-1; weak D call: TRBD1 (5 bases). With 1 base removed from V and 0 bases from J, the gap between germline ends came to 10 bases. There are 15 residues in the CDR3. In germline, CDR1 is SGHRS, CDR2 YFSETQ. The CDR3 spells CASSLSEDMNTEAFF. The CDR3 DNA reads as TGCGCCAGCAGCTTGTCTGAGGACATGAACACTGAAGCTTTCTTT.

The chain has TRBV19 and TRBJ1-1, with TRBD1 matching 7 bases. The CDR3 is 16 amino acids. Germline assignment: CDR1 LNHDA and CDR2 SQIVND (reference sequence). V dropped 4 bases and J dropped 0; count of bases not matched to a gene: 8. As DNA, the CDR3 is TGTGCCAGTAGTAGCAGACAGGGTCGCATGAACACTGAAGCTTTCTTT. This translates into CASSSRQGRMNTEAFF. Supplemented by reference TRBV19 and TRBJ1-1, the full variable domain reads DGGITQSPKYLFRKEGQNVTLSCEQNLNHDAMYWYRQDPGQGLRLIYYSQIVNDFQKGDIAEGYSVSREKKESFPLTVTSAQKNPTAFYLCASSSRQGRMNTEAFFGQGTRLTVV.

The chain employs TRBV4-1 and TRBJ2-1; 12 bases are a match to TRBD2. CDR1 and CDR2 from the germline V gene are MGHRA and YSYEKL. This CDR3 spans 18 amino acids. J lost 4 bases, V lost 1 base, and 8 bases had no gene match. CDR3 DNA sequence: TGCGCCAGCAGCCAAGGACTAGCGGGGGTGCCGGCGTACAATGAGCAGTTCTTC. The encoded protein is CASSQGLAGVPAYNEQFF.

The chain carries TRBV5-1 and TRBJ1-1, with 9 bases that match TRBD1. The junction had 7 bases not matched to a gene; V was cut back by 6 bases and J by 4 bases. This CDR3 has 14 amino acids. The germline V gene has CDR1 SGHRS and CDR2 YFSETQ. CDR3 loop: CASNEQGAITEAFF. Written as DNA, the CDR3 is TGCGCCAGCAACGAACAGGGGGCGATCACTGAAGCTTTCTTT.

The rearrangement uses TRBV6-5 and TRBJ2-7, with D tentatively TRBD1 (6 bases). Germline CDR1 and CDR2: MNHEY and SVGAGI. The CDR3 is 13 residues long. Between the trimmed V and J ends, which lost 5 bases and 3 bases, there was a span of 11 bases. CDR3 sequence: CASSTGTVYEQYF. The DNA of the CDR3 is TGTGCCAGCAGTACAGGGACCGTCTACGAGCAGTACTTC.

The sample holds one count of this clone. The V call is TRBV6-6, the J call TRBJ2-7; D may be TRBD1 (6 bases). The germline gives CDR1 MNHNY, CDR2 SVGAGI (reference sequence). V was clipped by 6 bases and J by 0 bases, with 12 bases between them. The CDR3 spans 14 residues. This CDR3 is CASSHGQTSYEQYF. The CDR3 coding sequence is TGTGCCAGCAGCCATGGACAGACCTCCTACGAGCAGTACTTC.

The chain joins TRBV15 to TRBJ1-2; D unclear. The germline CDR1 and CDR2 sequences are LNHNV and YYDKDF (reference sequence). The V end lost 8 bases, the J end lost 2 bases, and 12 bases lay between the germline ends. CDR3 length equals 13 residues. The CDR3 DNA is TGTGCCACCCGCAAGGACTTGAACTATGGCTACACCTTC. Its protein product is CATRKDLNYGYTF.

This rearrangement joins TRBV5-4 to TRBJ2-2; D is perhaps TRBD2 (6 bases). This CDR3 spans 18 amino acids. Germline V lookup: CDR1 SGHNT, CDR2 YYREEE (reference sequence). V lost 4 bases, J lost 4 bases, and 23 bases lay in between. This chain's CDR3 is CASSPEGGTVAGTGELFF. In DNA, the CDR3 is TGTGCCAGCAGCCCGGAGGGAGGAACAGTGGCGGGCACCGGGGAGCTGTTTTTT. Complete variable domain (other parts from reference TRBV5-4 and TRBJ2-2): ETGVTQSPTHLIKTRGQQVTLRCSSQSGHNTVSWYQQALGQGPQFIFQYYREEENGRGNFPPRFSGLQFPNYSSELNVNALELDDSALYLCASSPEGGTVAGTGELFFGEGSRLTVL.

The rearrangement uses TRBV7-6 and TRBJ1-5, with TRBD1 identical over 12 bases. CDR1 and CDR2 from the germline V gene are SGHVS and FNYEAQ. The CDR3 runs to 18 residues. J lost 5 bases, V lost 4 bases, and 12 bases had no gene match. DNA of the CDR3: TGTGCCAGCAGCTACTTCTCCGGGACAGGGGGCGGCGATCAGCCCCAGCATTTT. Residues: CASSYFSGTGGGDQPQHF.

This sequence joins TRBV19 and TRBJ1-2; 7 nucleotides match TRBD1. The ends lost 8 bases at V and 4 bases at J; junction bases unmatched: 7. CDR1 and CDR2 (germline): LNHDA, SQIVND (reference sequence). The CDR3 has 13 residues. CDR3: CASYERGLYGYTF. The CDR3 bases are TGTGCCAGTTATGAGAGGGGGCTCTATGGCTACACCTTC.

The V and J genes are TRBV30 and TRBJ1-3; 7 positions agree with TRBD1. This CDR3 is 13 amino acids long. The V and J ends lost 4 bases and 6 bases, in that order; junction bases with no gene match: 6. The germline CDR1 and CDR2 sequences are GTSNPN and SVGIG (reference sequence). The CDR3 DNA is TGTGCCTGGACCAGGGACAGCGCAAACACCATATATTTT. It encodes CAWTRDSANTIYF. Filled out from reference TRBV30 and TRBJ1-3, the complete variable domain reads SQTIHQWPATLVQPVGSPLSLECTVEGTSNPNLYWYRQAAGRGLQLLFYSVGIGQISSEVPQNLSASRPQDRQFILSSKKLLLSDSGFYLCAWTRDSANTIYFGEGSWLTVV.

Written as DNA, the CDR3 is TGTGCCAGCAGCTTCAACCCGGACACTGAAGCTTTCTTT. Amino acid sequence: CASSFNPDTEAFF. The chain recombines TRBV13 with TRBJ1-1; no firm D call. The CDR3 runs 13 residues. CDR1 and CDR2 (germline): PRHDT, FYEKMQ (reference sequence). The germline V and J ends were trimmed by 3 bases and 3 bases, with 8 bases remaining between them.

The genes are TRBV21-1 and TRBJ2-7; the table's D call, TRBD2, was not checked against the DNA. TRBV21-1 is assigned pseudogene status. CDR3 length equals 17 residues. This CDR3 is CASSKAGTTISSYEQYF. The CDR3 DNA follows: TGTGCCAGCAGCAAAGCTGGGACTACCATCAGTTCCTACGAGCAGTACTTC.

The gene calls are TRBV12-5 and TRBJ2-7; 8 positions match TRBD1. In germline, CDR1 is LGHNT, CDR2 FRNRAP. V lost 5 bases, J lost 4 bases, and 7 bases stayed unmatched. The CDR3 has 14 amino acids. CDR3 DNA sequence: TGTGCTAGTGGTCGACAGGGGAAAATATACGAGCAGTACTTC. Its protein product is CASGRQGKIYEQYF. The full variable domain, its missing parts supplied by reference TRBV12-5 and TRBJ2-7, is DARVTQTPRHKVTEMGQEVTMRCQPILGHNTVFWYRQTMMQGLELLAYFRNRAPLDDSGMPKDRFSAEMPDATLATLKIQPSEPRDSAVYFCASGRQGKIYEQYFGPGTRLTVT.

The V and J genes are TRBV7-2 and TRBJ2-2, with 10 positions matching TRBD2. This CDR3 comprises 16 residues. The germline V gene encodes CDR1 SGHTA and CDR2 FQGNSA. V lost 2 bases and J lost 4; bases outside the gene matches: 4. In DNA, the CDR3 is TGTGCCAGCAGCTTATATACTAGCGGGATCACCGGGGAGCTGTTTTTT. Its translation is CASSLYTSGITGELFF.

The CDR3 sequence is CASSRGQGSSGTEAFF. The CDR3 DNA reads TGTGCCAGCAGCCGAGGACAGGGTTCTTCGGGCACTGAAGCTTTCTTT. The chain joins TRBV3-1 (or the pseudogene TRBV3-2) to TRBJ1-1, with TRBD1 matching 8 bases. Germline CDR1 LGHDT, CDR2 YNNKEL (reference sequence). The V gene end was trimmed by 4 bases and the J gene end by 4 bases; junction bases not matched to a gene: 11. The CDR3 is 16 residues long.

The rearrangement links TRBV4-2 to TRBJ1-2; 7 bases line up with TRBD1. This CDR3 contains 16 residues. V shed 0 bases and J 5 bases; nucleotides not matched to a gene: 9. Germline-derived CDR1 and CDR2 are LGHNA and YNFKEQ. The DNA for the CDR3 is TGTGCCAGCAGCCAAGATAGGCAGGGGGGACTTTATGGCTACACCTTC. This gives the protein CASSQDRQGGLYGYTF.

The chain links TRBV27 to TRBJ2-7, with 11 bases aligning to TRBD2. This CDR3 comprises 16 residues. Trimming took 2 bases from V and 7 from J; bases not matched to a gene: 10. The V gene's germline CDR1 is MNHEY and CDR2 SMNVEV (reference sequence). The CDR3, as DNA: TGTGCCAGCAGTTTAAGGCTAGCGGGGGGTACGGAGGAGCAGTACTTC. This gives the protein CASSLRLAGGTEEQYF.

The chain employs TRBV6-5 and TRBJ2-3, with 9 bases fitting TRBD2. The germline V gene encodes CDR1 MNHEY and CDR2 SVGAGI. J was trimmed by 4 bases and V by 6 bases; bases with no gene match: 8. The CDR3 covers 15 residues. CDR3 DNA sequence: TGTGCCAGCAGGGCCGGCGGGGGGGCCTCAGATACGCAGTATTTT. Translated, it gives CASRAGGGASDTQYF.